This T cell receptor beta chain was profiled in a study of cytomegalovirus exposure and HLA in healthy donors. The overall study: Most genotyped donors, 81% of some 400, had Caucasian-associated genetic ancestry. Study conclusions and caveats: Most of the CMV-associated TCR beta chains (in a later analysis) appeared to be HLA-restricted. TCR beta V segments were, for the most part, productive about 87% or about 30% of the time in an earlier analysis. The study designated roughly 160 TCR beta chains cytomegalovirus-associated.

Notes on this clone: What it binds is unknown.

The CDR3 has 18 residues. V lost 4 bases to trimming and J lost 4 bases; unmatched junction nucleotides: 9. Germline CDR1 and CDR2: SGHNT and YYREEE (reference sequence). Vbeta (60) and Jbeta (13) primers were used in the PCR. Method: immunoSEQ multiplex PCR; TCRdb's copy keeps in-frame clones and lacks some. The sample has about 83,000 clones, just over 70% seen once. The source is a man in his sixties in good health and CMV-seronegative. Sequenced material: PBMCs. The V and J genes are TRBV5-4 and TRBJ2-3; 16 positions agree with TRBD2. For the CDR3, the DNA is TGTGCCAGCAGCCGCCCTACCGGGACTAGCGGGAGGGCAGATACGCAGTATTTT. Its protein product is CASSRPTGTSGRADTQYF. Variable domain in full (rest from reference TRBV5-4 and TRBJ2-3): ETGVTQSPTHLIKTRGQQVTLRCSSQSGHNTVSWYQQALGQGPQFIFQYYREEENGRGNFPPRFSGLQFPNYSSELNVNALELDDSALYLCASSRPTGTSGRADTQYFGPGTRLTVL.